What follows are 2 T cell receptor beta chains derived from one specimen sequenced in a study of shared clonotypes between healthy human individuals. The table came from immunoSEQ multiplex PCR; TCRdb's copy has only in-frame clones and leaves some out. Of some 680,000 clones listed, roughly 73% are singletons. Sequenced sample: memory CD4+ T cells sorted from blood. Subset given: CD45RA-negative fraction. Source of these receptors: a woman in her twenties or thirties in good health.

The rearrangement uses TRBV28 and TRBJ2-7, with 9 bases matching TRBD2. After removal of 4 bases from V and 2 bases from J, the junction contained 3 bases not matched to a gene. CDR3 length: 14 amino acids. Germline lookup yields CDR1 MDHEN and CDR2 SYDVKM. The CDR3 region has the DNA TGTGCCAGCAGTTCCGGGACTAGCACCTACGAGCAGTACTTC. Amino acids: CASSSGTSTYEQYF.

CDR3 bases: TGCAGCGTTTGCAGGACCCAAGAGACCCAGTACTTC. It yields the protein CSVCRTQETQYF. The gene calls are TRBV29-1 and TRBJ2-5, with D uncertain. V dropped 5 bases and J dropped 1 base, with 8 bases sitting between them. CDR1 is SQVTM and CDR2 is ANQGSEA in the germline V gene. The CDR3 contains 12 residues.